Presented here are 2 T cell receptor beta chains from one specimen sequenced in a study of T cell clones after liver transplantation. Using immunoSEQ multiplex PCR, the repertoire was profiled, and TCRdb retains in-frame clones only, with some absent. The sample lists more than 70,000 clones, approximately 82% occurring once. The sample was CD4+ T cells from blood, taken at the 22-month timepoint. Receptors originate from a human patient who received a liver transplant. The T cells may come from the graft donor.

The chain joins TRBV19 to TRBJ1-1; no clear D. With 5 bases removed from V and 2 bases from J, the gap between germline ends came to 3 bases. Germline V gene sequence: CDR1 LNHDA, CDR2 SQIVND (reference sequence). The CDR3 loop spans 11 amino acids. CDR3 residues: CASSLNTEAFF. CDR3 nucleotides: TGTGCCAGTAGTTTAAACACTGAAGCTTTCTTT. Using reference TRBV19 and TRBJ1-1 for the parts outside the CDR3, the full variable domain is DGGITQSPKYLFRKEGQNVTLSCEQNLNHDAMYWYRQDPGQGLRLIYYSQIVNDFQKGDIAEGYSVSREKKESFPLTVTSAQKNPTAFYLCASSLNTEAFFGQGTRLTVV.

V is TRBV28 and J is TRBJ1-3; D not resolved. V was cut by 2 bases and J by 1 base, with 6 bases left in between. CDR1 is MDHEN and CDR2 is SYDVKM in the germline V gene. The CDR3 has 14 amino acids. CDR3 sequence reads: CASSLARSGNTIYF. DNA of the CDR3: TGTGCCAGCAGTTTAGCCAGGTCTGGAAACACCATATATTTT.